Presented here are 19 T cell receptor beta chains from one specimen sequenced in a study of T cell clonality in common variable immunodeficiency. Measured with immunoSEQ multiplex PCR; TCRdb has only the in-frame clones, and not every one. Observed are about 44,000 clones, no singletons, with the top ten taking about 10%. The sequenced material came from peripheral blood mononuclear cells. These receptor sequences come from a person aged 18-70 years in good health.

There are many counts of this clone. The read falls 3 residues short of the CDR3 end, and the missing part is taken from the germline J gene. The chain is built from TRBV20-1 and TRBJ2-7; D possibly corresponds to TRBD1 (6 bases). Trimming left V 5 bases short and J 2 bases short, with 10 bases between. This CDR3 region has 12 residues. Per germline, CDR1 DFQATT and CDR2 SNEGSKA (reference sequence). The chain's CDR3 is CSAPRQAYEQYF. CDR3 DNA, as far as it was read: TGCAGTGCTCCAAGACAGGCCTACGAG.

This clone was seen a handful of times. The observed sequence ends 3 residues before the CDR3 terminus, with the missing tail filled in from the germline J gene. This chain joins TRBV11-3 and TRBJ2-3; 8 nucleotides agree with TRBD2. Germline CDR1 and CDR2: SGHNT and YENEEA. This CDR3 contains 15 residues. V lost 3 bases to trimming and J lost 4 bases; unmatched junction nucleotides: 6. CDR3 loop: CASSFSGTMADTQYF. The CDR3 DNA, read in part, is TGTGCCAGCAGCTTTAGCGGGACAATGGCAGATACG.

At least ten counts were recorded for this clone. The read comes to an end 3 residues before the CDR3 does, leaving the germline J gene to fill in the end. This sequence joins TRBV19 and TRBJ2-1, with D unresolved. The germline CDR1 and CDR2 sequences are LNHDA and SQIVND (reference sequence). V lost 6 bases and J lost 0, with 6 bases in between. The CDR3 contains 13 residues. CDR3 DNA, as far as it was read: TGTGCCAGTAGGCTTAGCTCCTACAATGAG. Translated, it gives CASRLSSYNE. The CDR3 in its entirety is CASRLSSYNEQFF.

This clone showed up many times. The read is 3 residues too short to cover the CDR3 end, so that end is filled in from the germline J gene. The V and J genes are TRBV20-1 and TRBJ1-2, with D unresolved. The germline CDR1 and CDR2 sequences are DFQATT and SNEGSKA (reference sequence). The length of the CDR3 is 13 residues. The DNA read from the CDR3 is TGCAGTGCTAGAGCCGGGCAGGCGGGGGGC. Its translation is CSARAGQAGG. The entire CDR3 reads CSARAGQAGGYTF.

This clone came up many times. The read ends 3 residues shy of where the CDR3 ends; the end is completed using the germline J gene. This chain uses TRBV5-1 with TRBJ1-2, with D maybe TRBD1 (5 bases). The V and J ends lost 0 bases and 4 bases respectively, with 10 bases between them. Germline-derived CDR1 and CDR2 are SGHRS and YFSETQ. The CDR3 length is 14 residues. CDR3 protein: CASSLGDSLYGYTF. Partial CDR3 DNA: TGCGCCAGCAGCTTGGGTGACAGTCTCTATGGC.

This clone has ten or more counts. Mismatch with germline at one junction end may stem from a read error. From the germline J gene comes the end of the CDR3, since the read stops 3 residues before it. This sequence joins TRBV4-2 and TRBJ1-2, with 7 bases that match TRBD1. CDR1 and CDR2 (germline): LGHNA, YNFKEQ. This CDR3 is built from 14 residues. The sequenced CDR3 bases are TGCGCCAGCAGCCAAGTCGGAGGGGGCACTGGC. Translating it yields CASSQVGGGTG. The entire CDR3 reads CASSQVGGGTGYTF.

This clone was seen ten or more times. Partial CDR3 DNA: TGTGCCTGGAAACGACAATCTGGAAACACC. Its protein is CAWKRQSGNT. The whole CDR3 reads CAWKRQSGNTIYF. This rearrangement joins TRBV30 to TRBJ1-3; no definite D call. The CDR3 end falls 3 residues outside the read, so it is completed with the germline J gene. The V and J ends lost 4 bases and 1 base respectively, with 8 bases between them. Germline V gives CDR1 GTSNPN, CDR2 SVGIG (reference sequence). This CDR3 contains 13 residues.

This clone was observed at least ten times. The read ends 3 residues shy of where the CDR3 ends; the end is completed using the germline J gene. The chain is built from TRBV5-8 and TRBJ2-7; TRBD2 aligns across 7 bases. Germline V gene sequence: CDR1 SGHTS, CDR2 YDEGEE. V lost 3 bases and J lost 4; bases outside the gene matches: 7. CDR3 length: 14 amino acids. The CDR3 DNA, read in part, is TGTGCCAGCAGCTCCGGCGGGACTATTTACGAG. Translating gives CASSSGGTIYE. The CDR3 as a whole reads CASSSGGTIYEQYF. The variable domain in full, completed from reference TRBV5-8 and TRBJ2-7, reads EAGVTQSPTHLIKTRGQQATLRCSPISGHTSVYWYQQALGLGLQFLLWYDEGEERNRGNFPPRFSGRQFPNYSSELNVNALELEDSALYLCASSSGGTIYEQYFGPGTRLTVT.

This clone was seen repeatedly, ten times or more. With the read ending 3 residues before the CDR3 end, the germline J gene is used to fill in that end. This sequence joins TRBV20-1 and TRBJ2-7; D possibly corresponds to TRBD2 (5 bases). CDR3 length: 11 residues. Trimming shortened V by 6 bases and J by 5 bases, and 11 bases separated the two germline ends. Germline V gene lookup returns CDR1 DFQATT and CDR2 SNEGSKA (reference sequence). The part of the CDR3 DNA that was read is TGCAGTGCCAGGACTTCCGACGAG. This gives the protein CSARTSDE. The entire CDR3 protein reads CSARTSDEQYF.

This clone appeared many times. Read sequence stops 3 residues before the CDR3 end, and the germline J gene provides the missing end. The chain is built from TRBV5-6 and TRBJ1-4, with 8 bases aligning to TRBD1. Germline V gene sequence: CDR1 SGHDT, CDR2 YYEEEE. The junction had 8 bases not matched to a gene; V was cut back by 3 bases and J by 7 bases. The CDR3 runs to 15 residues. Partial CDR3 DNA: TGTGCCAGCAGCTCTATTCAGGGGGCTGGTGAAAAA. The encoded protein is CASSSIQGAGEK. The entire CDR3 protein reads CASSSIQGAGEKLFF.

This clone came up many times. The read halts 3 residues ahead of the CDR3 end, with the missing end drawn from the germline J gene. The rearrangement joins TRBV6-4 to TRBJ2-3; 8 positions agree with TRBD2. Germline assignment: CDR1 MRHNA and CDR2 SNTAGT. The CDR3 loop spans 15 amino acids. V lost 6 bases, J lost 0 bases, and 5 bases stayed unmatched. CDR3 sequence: CASSEWTSSTDTQYF. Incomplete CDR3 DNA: TGTGCCAGCAGCGAGTGGACTAGCAGCACAGATACG.

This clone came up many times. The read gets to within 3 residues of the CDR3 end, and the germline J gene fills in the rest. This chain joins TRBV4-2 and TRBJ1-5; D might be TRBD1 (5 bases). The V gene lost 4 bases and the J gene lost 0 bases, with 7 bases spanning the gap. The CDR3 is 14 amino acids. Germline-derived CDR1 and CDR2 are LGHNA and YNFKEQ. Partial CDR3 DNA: TGTGCCAGCAGCCGACAGTTTAGCAATCAGCCC. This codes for CASSRQFSNQP. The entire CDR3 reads CASSRQFSNQPQHF.

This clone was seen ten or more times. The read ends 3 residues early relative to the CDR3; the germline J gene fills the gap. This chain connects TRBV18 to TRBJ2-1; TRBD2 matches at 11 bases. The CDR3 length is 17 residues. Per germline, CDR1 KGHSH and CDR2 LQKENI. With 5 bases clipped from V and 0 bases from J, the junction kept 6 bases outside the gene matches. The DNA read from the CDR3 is TGTGCCAGCTCAGAGACTAGCGGGGCTAGCTCCTACAATGAG. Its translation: CASSETSGASSYNE. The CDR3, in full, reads CASSETSGASSYNEQFF.

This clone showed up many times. The covered CDR3 bases are TGTGCCAGTAGTATAACGGGGAAATGGAATCAGCCC. Its translation is CASSITGKWNQP. The full CDR3 is CASSITGKWNQPQHF. V and J are TRBV19 and TRBJ1-5; D is unclear. Read sequence stops 3 residues before the CDR3 end, and the germline J gene provides the missing end. The germline gives CDR1 LNHDA, CDR2 SQIVND (reference sequence). This CDR3 has 15 residues. Trimming shortened V by 2 bases and J by 4 bases, and 12 bases separated the two germline ends.

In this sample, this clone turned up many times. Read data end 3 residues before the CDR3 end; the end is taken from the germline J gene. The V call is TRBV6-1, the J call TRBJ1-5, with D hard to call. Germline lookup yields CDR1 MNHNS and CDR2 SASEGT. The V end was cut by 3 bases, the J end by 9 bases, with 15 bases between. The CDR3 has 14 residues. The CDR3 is CASSERPGVPPQHF. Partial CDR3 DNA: TGTGCCAGCAGTGAGAGGCCAGGTGTTCCGCCC.

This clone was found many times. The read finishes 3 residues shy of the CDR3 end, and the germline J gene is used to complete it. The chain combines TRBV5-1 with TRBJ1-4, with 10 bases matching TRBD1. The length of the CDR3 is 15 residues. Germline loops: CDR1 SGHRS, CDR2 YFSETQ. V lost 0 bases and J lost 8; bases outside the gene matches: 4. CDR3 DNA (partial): TGCGCCAGCAGCTTGGTGGGGACAGGGGAGGAAAAA. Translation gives CASSLVGTGEEK. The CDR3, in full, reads CASSLVGTGEEKLFF.

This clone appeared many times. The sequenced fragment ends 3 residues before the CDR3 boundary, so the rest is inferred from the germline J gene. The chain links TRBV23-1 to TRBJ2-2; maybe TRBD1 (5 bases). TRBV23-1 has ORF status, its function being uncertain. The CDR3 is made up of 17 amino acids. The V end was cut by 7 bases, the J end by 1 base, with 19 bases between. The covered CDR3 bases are TGCGCCAGCACTTTTAAGGCCAGGGAAAAGAACACCGGGGAG. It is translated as CASTFKAREKNTGE. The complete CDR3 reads CASTFKAREKNTGELFF.

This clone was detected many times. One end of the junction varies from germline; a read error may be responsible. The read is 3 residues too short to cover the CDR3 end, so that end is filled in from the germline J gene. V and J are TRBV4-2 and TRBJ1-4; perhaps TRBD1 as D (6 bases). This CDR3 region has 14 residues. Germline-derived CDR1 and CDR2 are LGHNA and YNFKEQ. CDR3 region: CTSSQDGPRGKLFF. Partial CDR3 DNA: TGTACCAGCAGCCAAGATGGGCCCAGGGGAAAA.

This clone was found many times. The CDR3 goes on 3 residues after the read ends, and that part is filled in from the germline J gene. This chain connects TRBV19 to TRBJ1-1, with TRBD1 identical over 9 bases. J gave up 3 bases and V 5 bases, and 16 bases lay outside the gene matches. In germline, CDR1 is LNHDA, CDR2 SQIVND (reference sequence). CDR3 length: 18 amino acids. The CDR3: CASSWLLRRRDRDTEAFF. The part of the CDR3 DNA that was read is TGTGCCAGTAGTTGGCTATTAAGACGTAGGGACAGGGACACTGAA.